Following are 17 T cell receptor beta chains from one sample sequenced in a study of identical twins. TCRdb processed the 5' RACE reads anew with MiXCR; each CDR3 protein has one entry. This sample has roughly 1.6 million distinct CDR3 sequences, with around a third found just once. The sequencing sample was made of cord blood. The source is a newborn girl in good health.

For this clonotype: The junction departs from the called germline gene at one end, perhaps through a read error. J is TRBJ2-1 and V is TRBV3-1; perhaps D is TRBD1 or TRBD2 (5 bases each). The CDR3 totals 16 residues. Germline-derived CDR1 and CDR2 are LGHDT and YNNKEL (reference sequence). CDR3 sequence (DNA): TGTGCCGGCAGCCAAGACCCGTATGGGGCGGGCAATGAGCAGTTCTTC. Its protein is CAGSQDPYGAGNEQFF.

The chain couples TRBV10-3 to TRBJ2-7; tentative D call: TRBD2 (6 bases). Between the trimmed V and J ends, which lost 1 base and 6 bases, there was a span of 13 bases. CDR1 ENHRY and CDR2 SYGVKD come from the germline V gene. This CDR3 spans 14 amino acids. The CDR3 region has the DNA TGTGCCATCAGTGAGTACGGGAGTTCTGGCGAGCAGTACTTC. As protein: CAISEYGSSGEQYF.

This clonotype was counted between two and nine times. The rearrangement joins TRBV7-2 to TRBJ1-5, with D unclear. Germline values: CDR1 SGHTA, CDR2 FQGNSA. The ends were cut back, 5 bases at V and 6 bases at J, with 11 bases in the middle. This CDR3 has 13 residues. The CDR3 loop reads CASSKGGSQPQHF. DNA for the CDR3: TGTGCCAGCAGCAAGGGTGGAAGTCAGCCCCAGCATTTT.

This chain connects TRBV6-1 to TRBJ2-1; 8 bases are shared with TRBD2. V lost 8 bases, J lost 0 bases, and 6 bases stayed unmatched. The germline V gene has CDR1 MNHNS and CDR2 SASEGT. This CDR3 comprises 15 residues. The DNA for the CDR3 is TGTGCCAGCGGGAAGCGGGGGAGCTCCTACAATGAGCAGTTCTTC. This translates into CASGKRGSSYNEQFF.

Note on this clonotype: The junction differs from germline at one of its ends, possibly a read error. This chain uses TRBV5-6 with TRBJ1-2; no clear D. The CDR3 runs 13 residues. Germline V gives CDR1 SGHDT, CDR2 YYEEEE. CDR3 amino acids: CASNLVRVGGYTF. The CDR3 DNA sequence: TGTGCCAGCAACTTGGTGCGGGTCGGGGGCTACACCTTC.

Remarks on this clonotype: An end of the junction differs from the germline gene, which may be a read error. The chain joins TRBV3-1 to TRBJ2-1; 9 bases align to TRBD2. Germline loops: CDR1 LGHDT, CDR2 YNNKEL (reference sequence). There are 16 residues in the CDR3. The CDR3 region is CACSLTGTSTYNEQFF. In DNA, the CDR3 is TGTGCCTGCAGCTTAACCGGGACTAGCACCTACAATGAGCAGTTCTTC.

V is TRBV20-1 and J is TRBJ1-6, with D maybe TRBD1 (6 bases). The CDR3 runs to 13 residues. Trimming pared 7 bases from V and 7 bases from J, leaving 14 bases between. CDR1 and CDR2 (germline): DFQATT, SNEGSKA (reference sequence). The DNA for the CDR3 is TGCAGTGTGGGGGGCCGGAGAAATTCACCCCTCCACTTT. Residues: CSVGGRRNSPLHF.

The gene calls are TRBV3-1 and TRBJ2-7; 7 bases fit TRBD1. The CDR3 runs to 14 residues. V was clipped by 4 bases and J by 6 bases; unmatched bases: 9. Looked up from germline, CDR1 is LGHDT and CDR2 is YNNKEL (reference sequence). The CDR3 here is CASSRDRDPLEQYF. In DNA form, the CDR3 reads TGTGCCAGCAGCCGAGACAGGGACCCCCTCGAGCAGTACTTC.

The CDR3 DNA reads TGCAGTGCTAGAGTCGACAGGTCCTATGGCTACACCTTC. The encoded protein is CSARVDRSYGYTF. The chain is built from TRBV20-1 and TRBJ1-2; D may be TRBD1 (6 bases). CDR3 size: 13 residues. CDR1 is DFQATT and CDR2 is SNEGSKA in the germline V gene (reference sequence). The ends were cut back, 1 base at V and 4 bases at J, with 10 bases in the middle.

CDR3 nucleotide sequence: TGTGCCAGCAGTTTATCGCGGGGGGGGCCAGATACGCAGTATTTT. Protein product: CASSLSRGGPDTQYF. This chain connects TRBV28 to TRBJ2-3, with 9 bases aligning to TRBD2. Germline trimming cut 1 base from V and 4 bases from J; bases unmatched to any gene: 3. This CDR3 has 15 residues. In germline, CDR1 is MDHEN, CDR2 SYDVKM.

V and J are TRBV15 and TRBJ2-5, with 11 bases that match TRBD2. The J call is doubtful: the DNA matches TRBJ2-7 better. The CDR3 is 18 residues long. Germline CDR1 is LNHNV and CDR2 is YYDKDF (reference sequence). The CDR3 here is CATSSLVPKLAGEGEQYF. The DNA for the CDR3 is TGTGCCACCAGCAGCCTAGTCCCCAAACTAGCGGGAGAGGGCGAGCAGTACTTC.

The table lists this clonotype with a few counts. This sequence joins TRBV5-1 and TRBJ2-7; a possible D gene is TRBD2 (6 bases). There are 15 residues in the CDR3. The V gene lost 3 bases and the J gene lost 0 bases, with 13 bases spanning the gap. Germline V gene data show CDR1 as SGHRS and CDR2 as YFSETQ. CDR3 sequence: CASSWKDGSSYEQYF. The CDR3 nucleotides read TGCGCCAGCAGCTGGAAGGACGGGAGCTCCTACGAGCAGTACTTC.

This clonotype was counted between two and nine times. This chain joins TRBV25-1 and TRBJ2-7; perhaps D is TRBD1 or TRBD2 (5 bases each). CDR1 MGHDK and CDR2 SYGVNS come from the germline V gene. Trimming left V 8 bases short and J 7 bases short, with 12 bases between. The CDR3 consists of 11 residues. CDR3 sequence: CASGGNGEQYF. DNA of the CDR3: TGTGCCAGCGGGGGTAATGGAGAGCAGTACTTC.

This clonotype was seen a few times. The CDR3 nucleotides are TGCAGTGCTAGAACCTTGGACGAGCAGTACTTC. Its translation is CSARTLDEQYF. This chain uses TRBV20-1 with TRBJ2-7; no definite D call. Germline loops: CDR1 DFQATT, CDR2 SNEGSKA (reference sequence). This CDR3 has 11 residues. Deletions cut 2 bases from V and 5 bases from J, with 7 bases between.

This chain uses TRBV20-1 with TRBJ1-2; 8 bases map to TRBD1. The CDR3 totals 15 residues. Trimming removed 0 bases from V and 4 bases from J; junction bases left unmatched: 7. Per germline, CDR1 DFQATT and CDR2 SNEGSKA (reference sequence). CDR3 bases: TGCAGTGCTAGAGATCTAGGACAGGGACGCTATGGCTACACCTTC. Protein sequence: CSARDLGQGRYGYTF.

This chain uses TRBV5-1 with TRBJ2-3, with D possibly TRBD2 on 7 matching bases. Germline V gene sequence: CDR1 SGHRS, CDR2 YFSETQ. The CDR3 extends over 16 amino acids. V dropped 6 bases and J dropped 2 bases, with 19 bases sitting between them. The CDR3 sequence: CASILIGGGPTDTQYF. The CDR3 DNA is TGCGCCAGCATCCTTATAGGGGGGGGGCCCACAGATACGCAGTATTTT. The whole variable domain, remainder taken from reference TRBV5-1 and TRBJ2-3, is KAGVTQTPRYLIKTRGQQVTLSCSPISGHRSVSWYQQTPGQGLQFLFEYFSETQRNKGNFPGRFSGRQFSNSRSEMNVSTLELGDSALYLCASILIGGGPTDTQYFGPGTRLTVL.

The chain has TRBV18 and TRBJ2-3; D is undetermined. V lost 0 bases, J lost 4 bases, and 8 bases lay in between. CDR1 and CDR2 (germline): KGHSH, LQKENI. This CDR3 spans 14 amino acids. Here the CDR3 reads CASSPPARPDTQYF. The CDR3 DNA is TGTGCCAGCTCACCACCGGCCCGGCCAGATACGCAGTATTTT.